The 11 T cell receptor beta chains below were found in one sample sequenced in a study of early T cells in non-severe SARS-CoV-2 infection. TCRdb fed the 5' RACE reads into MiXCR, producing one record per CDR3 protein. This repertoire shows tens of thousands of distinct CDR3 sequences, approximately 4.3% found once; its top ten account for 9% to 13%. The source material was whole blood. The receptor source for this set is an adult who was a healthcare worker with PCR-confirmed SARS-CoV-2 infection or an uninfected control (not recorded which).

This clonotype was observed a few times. CDR3 bases: TGTGCCAGCAGCCAATCGGCTAGCGGGGGGAAAAACATTCAGTACTTC. Encoded protein: CASSQSASGGKNIQYF. The chain links TRBV3-2 to TRBJ2-4; TRBD2 is taken as the D call from the table, unchecked against the DNA. TRBV3-2 is marked as a pseudogene. The CDR3 covers 16 residues.

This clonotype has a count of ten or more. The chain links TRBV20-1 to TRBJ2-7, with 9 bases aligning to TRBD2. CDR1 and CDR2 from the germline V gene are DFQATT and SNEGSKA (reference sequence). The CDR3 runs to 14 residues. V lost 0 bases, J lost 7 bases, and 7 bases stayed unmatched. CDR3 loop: CSARDAGGPEEQYF. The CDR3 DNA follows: TGCAGTGCTAGAGATGCGGGAGGGCCGGAAGAGCAGTACTTC.

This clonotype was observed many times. In DNA, the CDR3 is TGTGCCAGCAGCTTACGTGCCCAGGGGCCGCGCACTGAAGCTTTCTTT. Residues: CASSLRAQGPRTEAFF. The chain employs TRBV11-2 and TRBJ1-1; perhaps TRBD1 as D (6 bases). The ends were cut back, 2 bases at V and 4 bases at J, with 17 bases in the middle. The CDR3 has 16 residues. CDR1 and CDR2 (germline): SGHAT, FQNNGV.

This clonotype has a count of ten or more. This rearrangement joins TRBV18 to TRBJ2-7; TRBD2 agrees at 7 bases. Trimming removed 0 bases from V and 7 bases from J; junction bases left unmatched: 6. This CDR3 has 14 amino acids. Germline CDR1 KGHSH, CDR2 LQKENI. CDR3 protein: CASSPPGRGGEQYF. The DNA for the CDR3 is TGTGCCAGCTCACCACCGGGGAGGGGCGGGGAGCAGTACTTC.

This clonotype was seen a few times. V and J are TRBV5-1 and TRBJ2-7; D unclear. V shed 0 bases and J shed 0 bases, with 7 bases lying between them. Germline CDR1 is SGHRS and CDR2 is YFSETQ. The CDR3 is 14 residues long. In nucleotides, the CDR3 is TGCGCCAGCAGCTTGGGAACAGCCTCCTACGAGCAGTACTTC. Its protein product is CASSLGTASYEQYF. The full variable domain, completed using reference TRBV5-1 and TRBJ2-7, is KAGVTQTPRYLIKTRGQQVTLSCSPISGHRSVSWYQQTPGQGLQFLFEYFSETQRNKGNFPGRFSGRQFSNSRSEMNVSTLELGDSALYLCASSLGTASYEQYFGPGTRLTVT.

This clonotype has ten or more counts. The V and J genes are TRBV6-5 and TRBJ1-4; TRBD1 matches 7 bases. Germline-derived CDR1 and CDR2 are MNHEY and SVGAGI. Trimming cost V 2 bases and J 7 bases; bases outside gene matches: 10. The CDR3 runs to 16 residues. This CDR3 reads CASSYGTGDKGEKLFF. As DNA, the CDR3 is TGTGCCAGCAGTTACGGAACAGGGGACAAGGGTGAAAAACTGTTTTTT.

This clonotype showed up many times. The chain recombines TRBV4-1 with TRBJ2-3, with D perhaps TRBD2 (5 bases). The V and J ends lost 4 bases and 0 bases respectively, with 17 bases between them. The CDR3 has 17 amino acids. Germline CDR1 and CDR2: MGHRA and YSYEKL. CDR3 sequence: CASSRTPRAPSTDTQYF. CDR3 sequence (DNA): TGCGCCAGCAGCCGAACACCGCGGGCCCCTAGCACAGATACGCAGTATTTT.

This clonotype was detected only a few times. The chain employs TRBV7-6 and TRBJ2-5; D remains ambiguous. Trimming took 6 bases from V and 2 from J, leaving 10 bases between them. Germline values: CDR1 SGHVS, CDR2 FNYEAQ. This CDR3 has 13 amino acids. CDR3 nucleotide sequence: TGTGCCAGCAGTCGCGTGGGGCAAGAGACCCAGTACTTC. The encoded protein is CASSRVGQETQYF.

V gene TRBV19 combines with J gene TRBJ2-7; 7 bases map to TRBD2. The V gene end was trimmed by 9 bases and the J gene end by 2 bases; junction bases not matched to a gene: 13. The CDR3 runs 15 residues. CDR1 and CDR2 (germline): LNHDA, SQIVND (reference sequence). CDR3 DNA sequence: TGTGCCAGCCGACCCGGGCTAGCGGTAACCTACGAGCAGTACTTC. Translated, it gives CASRPGLAVTYEQYF. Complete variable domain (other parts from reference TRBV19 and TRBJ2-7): DGGITQSPKYLFRKEGQNVTLSCEQNLNHDAMYWYRQDPGQGLRLIYYSQIVNDFQKGDIAEGYSVSREKKESFPLTVTSAQKNPTAFYLCASRPGLAVTYEQYFGPGTRLTVT.

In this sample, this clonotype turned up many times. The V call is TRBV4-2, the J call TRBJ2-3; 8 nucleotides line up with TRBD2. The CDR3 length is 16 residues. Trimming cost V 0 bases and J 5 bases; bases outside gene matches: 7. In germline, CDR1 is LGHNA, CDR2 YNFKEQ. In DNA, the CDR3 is TGTGCCAGCAGCCAAGAAGTGAGCGGGAGAGGAGATACGCAGTATTTT. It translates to CASSQEVSGRGDTQYF.

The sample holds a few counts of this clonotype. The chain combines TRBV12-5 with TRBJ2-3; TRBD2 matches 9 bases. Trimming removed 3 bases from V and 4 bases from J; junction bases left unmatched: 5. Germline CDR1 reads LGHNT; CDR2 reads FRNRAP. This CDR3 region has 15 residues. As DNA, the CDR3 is TGTGCTAGTGGTTTTCGCGGGAGGGCCTCAGATACGCAGTATTTT. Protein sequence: CASGFRGRASDTQYF. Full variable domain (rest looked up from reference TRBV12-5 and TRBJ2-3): DARVTQTPRHKVTEMGQEVTMRCQPILGHNTVFWYRQTMMQGLELLAYFRNRAPLDDSGMPKDRFSAEMPDATLATLKIQPSEPRDSAVYFCASGFRGRASDTQYFGPGTRLTVL.